These 21 T cell receptor beta chains share one sample of origin, sequenced in a study of T-cell memory formation after mild COVID-19. TCRdb itself ran the 5' RACE reads through MiXCR, one entry per CDR3 protein. The table has 200,000 or so distinct CDR3 sequences, around 20% seen once; the top ten hold roughly 2.6%. The specimen sequenced was PBMCs or a T cell subset sorted from them (not recorded which). The receptor set was obtained from an adult woman who had mild COVID-19 (a few samples of this study predate the infection). Cell type and time point are not known.

The rearrangement links TRBV7-2 to TRBJ1-3, with 8 nucleotides matching TRBD1. The V segment lost 1 base and the J segment 7 bases; nucleotides outside the gene matches: 0. There are 13 residues in the CDR3. In germline, CDR1 is SGHTA, CDR2 FQGNSA. CDR3 DNA sequence: TGTGCCAGCAGCTTAGGACAGGGGAACACCATATATTTT. As protein: CASSLGQGNTIYF.

This clonotype was observed a handful of times. The CDR3 protein is CSAPVPGQVGEAFF. The CDR3, as DNA: TGCAGTGCCCCTGTACCGGGACAGGTCGGTGAAGCTTTCTTT. The chain uses TRBV20-1 and TRBJ1-1; 8 positions agree with TRBD1. Germline V gene data show CDR1 as DFQATT and CDR2 as SNEGSKA (reference sequence). This CDR3 has 14 residues. Trimming took 6 bases from V and 7 from J; bases not matched to a gene: 13.

The V call is TRBV5-6, the J call TRBJ1-1; tentative D call: TRBD1 (6 bases). The CDR3 totals 16 residues. Germline values: CDR1 SGHDT, CDR2 YYEEEE. V was cut by 5 bases and J by 3 bases, with 20 bases left in between. The CDR3 loop reads CASRSSQGIGYTEAFF. The CDR3 DNA sequence: TGTGCCAGCAGATCTTCACAGGGTATTGGGTACACTGAAGCTTTCTTT.

Only a few counts were recorded for this clonotype. This rearrangement joins TRBV12-3 or TRBV12-4 to TRBJ2-7, with D perhaps TRBD1 (5 bases). There are 14 residues in the CDR3. V lost 5 bases and J lost 1, with 12 bases in between. CDR3 nucleotide sequence: TGTGCCAGCAGTGAACAGGATATATCCTACGAGCAGTACTTC. It is translated as CASSEQDISYEQYF.

This clonotype was observed a few times. V and J are TRBV19 and TRBJ2-7, with D tentatively TRBD2 (5 bases). Looked up from germline, CDR1 is LNHDA and CDR2 is SQIVND (reference sequence). This CDR3 comprises 12 residues. Trimming took 8 bases from V and 3 from J, leaving 11 bases between them. CDR3 sequence: CASGSSGYEQYF. The CDR3 region has the DNA TGTGCCAGTGGGAGTTCGGGCTACGAGCAGTACTTC.

The genes are TRBV4-1 and TRBJ2-1; maybe TRBD2 (6 bases). The germline V and J ends were trimmed by 1 base and 5 bases, with 12 bases remaining between them. The CDR3 consists of 15 residues. Per germline, CDR1 MGHRA and CDR2 YSYEKL. CDR3: CASSQGLAPDNEQFF. Here the CDR3 DNA reads TGCGCCAGCAGCCAAGGCCTAGCGCCGGACAATGAGCAGTTCTTC.

This clonotype was detected a few times. This chain joins TRBV20-1 and TRBJ2-6; a weak D match, TRBD1 (6 bases). Per germline, CDR1 DFQATT and CDR2 SNEGSKA (reference sequence). The CDR3 length is 14 residues. Trimming shortened V by 5 bases and J by 5 bases, and 13 bases separated the two germline ends. DNA for the CDR3: TGCAGTGCTTCCGACAGGATGAGGGCCAACGTCCTGACTTTC. As protein: CSASDRMRANVLTF.

This clonotype has a handful of counts. The chain couples TRBV24-1 to TRBJ1-1; D gene uncertain. V was trimmed by 2 bases and J by 4 bases, leaving 7 bases between them. Looked up from germline, CDR1 is KGHDR and CDR2 is SFDVKD. This CDR3 has 13 amino acids. CDR3 sequence reads: CATSDSSATEAFF. CDR3 bases: TGTGCCACCAGTGATTCCTCAGCCACTGAAGCTTTCTTT.

This clonotype appeared a few times. The chain employs TRBV12-3 or TRBV12-4 and TRBJ1-2, with 7 positions matching TRBD1. The CDR3 consists of 14 residues. The J segment lost 8 bases and the V segment lost 5 bases, leaving 11 bases of the junction unmatched. The CDR3 sequence: CASSKPGTDRGYTF. CDR3 DNA sequence: TGTGCCAGCAGTAAACCCGGGACAGATAGGGGCTACACCTTC.

This clonotype appeared a few times. This chain links TRBV6-5 with TRBJ1-1; 7 bases match TRBD1. The germline V gene has CDR1 MNHEY and CDR2 SVGAGI. The CDR3 extends over 14 amino acids. V shed 4 bases, J shed 3 bases, and the junction held 5 bases outside the gene matches. DNA for the CDR3: TGTGCCAGCAGTTCGACAGGGAGGTACACTGAAGCTTTCTTT. As protein: CASSSTGRYTEAFF.

This clonotype was seen many times. The gene calls are TRBV20-1 and TRBJ2-1; D unclear. The CDR3 is 15 amino acids. Per the germline V gene, CDR1 is DFQATT and CDR2 is SNEGSKA (reference sequence). V lost 4 bases, J lost 10 bases, and 23 bases lay in between. The CDR3 DNA reads TGCAGTGCTACTCTTGGTGGACCCCTCCCCTCGGAGCAGTTCTTC. It is translated as CSATLGGPLPSEQFF.

There are a few counts of this clonotype. This sequence joins TRBV4-1 and TRBJ1-1, with 9 positions matching TRBD1. Germline V gives CDR1 MGHRA, CDR2 YSYEKL. V was pared by 4 bases and J by 1 base, with 4 bases of the junction left unmatched. CDR3 length: 15 residues. CDR3 sequence (DNA): TGCGCCAGCAGCCGCCCGGGACAGGGGAACACTGAAGCTTTCTTT. This encodes CASSRPGQGNTEAFF.

In its sample, this clonotype is medium-sized (0.01 to 0.1%). The gene calls are TRBV5-1 and TRBJ2-5; D is uncertain. CDR1 SGHRS and CDR2 YFSETQ come from the germline V gene. The V gene lost 4 bases and the J gene lost 5 bases, with 9 bases spanning the gap. The length of the CDR3 is 12 residues. The CDR3 protein is CASSHLRETQYF. CDR3 DNA sequence: TGCGCCAGCAGCCACCTACGGGAGACCCAGTACTTC.

This clonotype was counted a few times. The chain combines TRBV6-1 with TRBJ1-2; D is uncertain. This CDR3 region has 14 residues. Trimming took off 3 bases at V and 3 bases at J, with 11 bases between the two ends. Germline V CDR1 and CDR2: MNHNS, SASEGT. The CDR3 DNA is TGTGCCAGCAGTGACCGGGGTACGGACTATGGCTACACCTTC. Its translation is CASSDRGTDYGYTF.

V gene TRBV5-1 combines with J gene TRBJ2-1, with D tentatively TRBD1 (6 bases). Trimming left V 2 bases short and J 5 bases short, with 8 bases between. The CDR3 runs 13 residues. CDR1 is SGHRS, CDR2 YFSETQ, per germline. CDR3 in DNA: TGCGCCAGCAGCTTAGGACAGCACAATGAGCAGTTCTTC. Translated: CASSLGQHNEQFF.

The chain employs TRBV5-1 and TRBJ2-3; possible D gene TRBD2, 7 bases. The CDR3 is 14 residues long. The V gene lost 7 bases and the J gene lost 4 bases, with 16 bases spanning the gap. From germline, CDR1 is SGHRS and CDR2 YFSETQ. This CDR3 reads CASSLGGASDTQYF. The CDR3 DNA sequence: TGCGCCAGCTCCTTGGGGGGGGCTTCAGATACGCAGTATTTT. Full variable domain (remainder filled in from reference TRBV5-1 and TRBJ2-3): KAGVTQTPRYLIKTRGQQVTLSCSPISGHRSVSWYQQTPGQGLQFLFEYFSETQRNKGNFPGRFSGRQFSNSRSEMNVSTLELGDSALYLCASSLGGASDTQYFGPGTRLTVL.

This clonotype was counted only a few times. The rearrangement uses TRBV7-6 and TRBJ1-2; possibly TRBD1 for D (5 bases). V was trimmed by 0 bases and J by 6 bases, leaving 11 bases between them. The germline CDR1 and CDR2 sequences are SGHVS and FNYEAQ. This CDR3 contains 14 residues. For the CDR3, the DNA is TGTGCCAGCAGCTTAGCGCAGGGTGGGCATGGCTACACCTTC. It yields the protein CASSLAQGGHGYTF.

The chain has TRBV20-1 and TRBJ1-5, with D maybe TRBD1 (5 bases). Looked up from germline, CDR1 is DFQATT and CDR2 is SNEGSKA (reference sequence). The CDR3 contains 16 residues. The V gene lost 0 bases and the J gene lost 7 bases, with 19 bases spanning the gap. CDR3 protein: CSARDALGGLGQPQHF. CDR3 bases: TGCAGTGCTAGAGATGCCCTTGGGGGTCTGGGACAGCCCCAGCATTTT.

This clonotype was seen only a few times. The rearrangement links TRBV2 to TRBJ2-5; D might be TRBD2 (5 bases). The CDR3 extends over 13 amino acids. The germline V gene encodes CDR1 SNHLY and CDR2 FYNNEI. The ends were cut back, 8 bases at V and 5 bases at J, with 15 bases in the middle. CDR3 region: CASGGDRGETQYF. The CDR3 DNA sequence: TGTGCCAGCGGTGGAGACCGCGGGGAGACCCAGTACTTC. Together with reference TRBV2 and TRBJ2-5, the CDR3 gives the full variable domain: EPEVTQTPSHQVTQMGQEVILRCVPISNHLYFYWYRQILGQKVEFLVSFYNNEISEKSEIFDDQFSVERPDGSNFTLKIRSTKLEDSAMYFCASGGDRGETQYFGPGTRLLVL.

This clonotype has more than one count but fewer than ten. The chain links TRBV20-1 to TRBJ2-3; 8 positions match TRBD2. The CDR3 extends over 16 amino acids. In germline, CDR1 is DFQATT, CDR2 SNEGSKA (reference sequence). Losses at the gene ends were 3 bases for V and 2 bases for J; bases not matched to a gene: 10. CDR3 DNA sequence: TGCAGTGCTAGGCTACTGGGCGGGAGGATCACAGATACGCAGTATTTT. The encoded protein is CSARLLGGRITDTQYF.

This clonotype was counted between two and nine times. The V call is TRBV12-3 or TRBV12-4, the J call TRBJ2-6; possible D gene TRBD2, 7 bases. The CDR3 consists of 16 residues. The ends were cut back, 2 bases at V and 1 base at J, with 9 bases in the middle. CDR3 nucleotide sequence: TGTGCCAGCAGTTTAAGGGGGGGATCTGGGGCCAACGTCCTGACTTTC. It translates to CASSLRGGSGANVLTF.